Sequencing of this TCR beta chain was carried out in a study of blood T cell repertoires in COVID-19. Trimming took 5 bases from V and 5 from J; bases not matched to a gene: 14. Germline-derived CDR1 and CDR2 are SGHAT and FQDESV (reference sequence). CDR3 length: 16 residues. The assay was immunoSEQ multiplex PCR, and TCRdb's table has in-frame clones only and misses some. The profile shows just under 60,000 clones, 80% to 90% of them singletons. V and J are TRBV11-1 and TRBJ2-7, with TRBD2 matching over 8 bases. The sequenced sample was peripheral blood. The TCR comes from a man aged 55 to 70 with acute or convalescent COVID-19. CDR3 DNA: TGTGCCAGCAGCCCGCGGGGTTGGCGGGAGGACCACGAGCAGTACTTC. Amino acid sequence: CASSPRGWREDHEQYF.